The sequence of this T cell receptor beta chain was determined in a study of cytomegalovirus exposure and HLA in healthy donors. Study-level information: Some 77 million unique TCRs from HLA-typed donors were held in an early release of data. Notes on the study in general: Highest at DRB1 and lowest at HLA-C, TCR association rates differed among HLA loci in a later analysis. A previous analysis found most TCR beta V segments productive roughly 87% or roughly 30% of the time.

PCR was performed using 60 Vbeta and 13 Jbeta primers. This table comes from immunoSEQ multiplex PCR, and its TCRdb copy is limited to in-frame clones, with some not included. The data show 120,000 or so clones, with about 80% seen just once and about 2% held by the top ten. V lost 2 bases and J lost 2; bases outside the gene matches: 3. The CDR3 sequence is 17 residues long. Germline assignment: CDR1 SGHTA and CDR2 FQGNSA. Comments on this clone: Its antigen is still unknown.

The chain joins TRBV7-2 to TRBJ2-2; TRBD2 agrees at 12 bases. The sample was PBMCs. This TCR derives from a man between 18 and 35 years old in good health and CMV-seronegative. CDR3 residues: CASSLTSGRLNTGELFF. DNA of the CDR3: TGTGCCAGCAGCTTAACTAGCGGGAGGCTCAACACCGGGGAGCTGTTTTTT.